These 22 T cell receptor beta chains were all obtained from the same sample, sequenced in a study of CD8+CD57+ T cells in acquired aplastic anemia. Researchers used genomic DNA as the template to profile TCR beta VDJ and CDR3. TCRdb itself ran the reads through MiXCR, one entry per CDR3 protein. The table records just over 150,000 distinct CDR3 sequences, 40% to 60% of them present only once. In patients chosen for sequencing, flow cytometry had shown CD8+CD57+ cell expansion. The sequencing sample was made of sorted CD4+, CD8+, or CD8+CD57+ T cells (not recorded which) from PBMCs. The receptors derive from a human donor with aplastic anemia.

CDR3 nucleotide sequence: TGTGCCAGCAGCGTAGGGGGGACCGACTCTGGAAACACCATATATTTT. Its translation is CASSVGGTDSGNTIYF. The chain has TRBV9 and TRBJ1-3; a weak D match, TRBD1 (5 bases). The germline V gene encodes CDR1 SGDLS and CDR2 YYNGEE. V shed 0 bases and J shed 0 bases, with 10 bases lying between them. The CDR3 is 16 amino acids.

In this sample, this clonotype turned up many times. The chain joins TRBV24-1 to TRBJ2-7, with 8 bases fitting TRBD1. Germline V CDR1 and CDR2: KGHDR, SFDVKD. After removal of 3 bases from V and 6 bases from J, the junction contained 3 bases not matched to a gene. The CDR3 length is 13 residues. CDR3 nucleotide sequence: TGTGCCACCAGTGATCCCGGACAGGGCGAGCAGTACTTC. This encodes CATSDPGQGEQYF.

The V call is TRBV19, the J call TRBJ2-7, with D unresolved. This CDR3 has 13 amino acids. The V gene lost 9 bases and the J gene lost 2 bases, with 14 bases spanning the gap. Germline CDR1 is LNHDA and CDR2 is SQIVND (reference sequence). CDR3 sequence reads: CASQDRGAYEQYF. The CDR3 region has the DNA TGTGCCAGCCAGGACCGAGGAGCCTACGAGCAGTACTTC.

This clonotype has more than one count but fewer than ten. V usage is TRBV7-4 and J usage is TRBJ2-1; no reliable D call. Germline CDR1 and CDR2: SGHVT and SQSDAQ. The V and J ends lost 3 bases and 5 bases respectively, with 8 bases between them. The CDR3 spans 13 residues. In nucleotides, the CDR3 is TGTGCCAGCAGCTTTTACGCAAACAATGAGCAGTTCTTC. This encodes CASSFYANNEQFF.

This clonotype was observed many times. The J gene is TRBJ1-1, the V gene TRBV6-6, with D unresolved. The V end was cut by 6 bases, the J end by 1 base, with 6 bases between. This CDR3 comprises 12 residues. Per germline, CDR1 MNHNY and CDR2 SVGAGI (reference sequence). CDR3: CASSKGNTEAFF. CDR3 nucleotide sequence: TGTGCCAGCAGCAAGGGGAACACTGAAGCTTTCTTT.

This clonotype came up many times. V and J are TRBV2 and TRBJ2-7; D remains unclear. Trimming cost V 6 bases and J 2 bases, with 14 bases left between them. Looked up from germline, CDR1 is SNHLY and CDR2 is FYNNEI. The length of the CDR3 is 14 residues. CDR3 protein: CASSPGRIPYEQYF. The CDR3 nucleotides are TGTGCCAGCAGCCCCGGACGGATTCCCTACGAGCAGTACTTC.

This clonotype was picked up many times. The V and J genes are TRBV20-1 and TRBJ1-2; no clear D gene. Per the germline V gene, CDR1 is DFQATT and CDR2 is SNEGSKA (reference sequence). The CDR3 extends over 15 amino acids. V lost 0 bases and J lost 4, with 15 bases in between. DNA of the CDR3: TGCAGTGCTAGAGATACGGCCTCCGACGGCTATGGCTACACCTTC. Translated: CSARDTASDGYGYTF.

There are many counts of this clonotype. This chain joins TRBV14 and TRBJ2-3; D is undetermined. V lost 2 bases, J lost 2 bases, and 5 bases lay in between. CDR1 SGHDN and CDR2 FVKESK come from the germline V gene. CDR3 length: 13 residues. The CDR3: CASSQTHTDTQYF. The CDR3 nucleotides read TGTGCCAGCAGCCAAACTCACACAGATACGCAGTATTTT.

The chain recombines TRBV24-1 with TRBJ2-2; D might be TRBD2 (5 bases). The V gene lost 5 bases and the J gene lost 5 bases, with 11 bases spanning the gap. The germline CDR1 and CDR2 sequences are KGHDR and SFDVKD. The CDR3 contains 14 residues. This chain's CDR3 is CATSVRTGTGELFF. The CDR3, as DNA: TGTGCCACCAGTGTCCGGACGGGGACCGGGGAGCTGTTTTTT.

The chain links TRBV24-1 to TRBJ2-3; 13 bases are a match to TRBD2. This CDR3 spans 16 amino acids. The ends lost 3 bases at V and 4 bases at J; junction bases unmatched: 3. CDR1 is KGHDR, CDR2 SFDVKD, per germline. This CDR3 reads CATSDVTSGRADTQYF. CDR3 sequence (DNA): TGTGCCACCAGTGATGTCACTAGCGGGAGGGCAGATACGCAGTATTTT.

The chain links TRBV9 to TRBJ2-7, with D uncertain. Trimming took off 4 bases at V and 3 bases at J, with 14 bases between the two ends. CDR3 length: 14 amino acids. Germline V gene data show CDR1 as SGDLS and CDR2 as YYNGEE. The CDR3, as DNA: TGTGCCAGCAGCCCCCTAATATCGAGCTACGAGCAGTACTTC. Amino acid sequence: CASSPLISSYEQYF.

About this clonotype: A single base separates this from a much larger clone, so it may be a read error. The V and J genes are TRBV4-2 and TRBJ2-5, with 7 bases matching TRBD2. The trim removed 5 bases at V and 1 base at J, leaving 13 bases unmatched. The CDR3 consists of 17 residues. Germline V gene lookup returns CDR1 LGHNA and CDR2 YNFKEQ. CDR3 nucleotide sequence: TGTGCCAGCAGCAACATGGCCGGGGCTAGCGGCCAAGAGACCCAGTACTTC. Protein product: CASSNMAGASGQETQYF.

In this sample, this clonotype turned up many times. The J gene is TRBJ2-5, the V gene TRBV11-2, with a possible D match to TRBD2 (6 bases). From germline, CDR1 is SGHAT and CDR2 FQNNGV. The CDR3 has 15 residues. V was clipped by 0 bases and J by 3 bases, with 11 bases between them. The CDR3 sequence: CASSLESGLEETQYF. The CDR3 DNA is TGTGCCAGCAGCTTAGAGTCGGGACTTGAAGAGACCCAGTACTTC.

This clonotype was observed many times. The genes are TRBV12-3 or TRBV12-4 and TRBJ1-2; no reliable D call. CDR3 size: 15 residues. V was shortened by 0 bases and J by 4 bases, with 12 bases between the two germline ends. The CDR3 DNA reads TGTGCCAGCAGTTTAGCTCGGCAGCCACCCTATGGCTACACCTTC. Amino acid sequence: CASSLARQPPYGYTF.

The CDR3 nucleotides are TGTGCCAGCAGGCCGACGGGGAGTAGTAATCAGCCCCAGCATTTT. Translating gives CASRPTGSSNQPQHF. This rearrangement joins TRBV2 to TRBJ1-5; D is unresolved. This CDR3 is built from 15 residues. CDR1 and CDR2 from the germline V gene are SNHLY and FYNNEI. Between the trimmed V and J ends, which lost 6 bases and 4 bases, there was a span of 16 bases.

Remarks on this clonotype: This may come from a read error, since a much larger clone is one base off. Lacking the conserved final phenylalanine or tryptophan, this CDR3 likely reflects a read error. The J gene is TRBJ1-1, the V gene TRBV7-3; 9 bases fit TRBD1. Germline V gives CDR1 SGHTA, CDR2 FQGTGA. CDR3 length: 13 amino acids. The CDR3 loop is CASSIGTGTGAFL. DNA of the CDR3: TGTGCCAGCAGCATCGGGACAGGGACTGGAGCTTTCCTT.

CDR3 sequence reads: CSARSELAEYF. CDR3 nucleotides: TGCAGTGCTAGGTCGGAGCTAGCGGAGTACTTC. The chain couples TRBV20-1 to TRBJ2-5; 7 bases align to TRBD2. The CDR3 runs to 11 residues. The J segment lost 12 bases and the V segment lost 3 bases, leaving 7 bases of the junction unmatched. Germline CDR1 reads DFQATT; CDR2 reads SNEGSKA (reference sequence).

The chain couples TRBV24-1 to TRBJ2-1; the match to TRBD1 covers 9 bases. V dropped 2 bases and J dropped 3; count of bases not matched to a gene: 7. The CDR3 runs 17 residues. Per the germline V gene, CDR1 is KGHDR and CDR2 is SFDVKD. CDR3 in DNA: TGTGCCACCAGTGATTCAACCCCGGGACAGGGCTACAATGAGCAGTTCTTC. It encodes CATSDSTPGQGYNEQFF.

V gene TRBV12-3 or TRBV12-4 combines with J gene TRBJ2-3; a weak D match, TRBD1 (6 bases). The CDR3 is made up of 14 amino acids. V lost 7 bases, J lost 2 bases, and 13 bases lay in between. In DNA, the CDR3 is TGTGCCAGCATGGAATGGGGGCCCACAGATACGCAGTATTTT. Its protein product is CASMEWGPTDTQYF.

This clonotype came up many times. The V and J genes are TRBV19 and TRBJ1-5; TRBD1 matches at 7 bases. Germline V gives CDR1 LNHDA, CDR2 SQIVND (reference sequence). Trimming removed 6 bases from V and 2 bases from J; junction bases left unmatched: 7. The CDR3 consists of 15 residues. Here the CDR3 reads CASSYQGDGNQPQHF. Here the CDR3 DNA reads TGTGCCAGTAGCTACCAGGGGGATGGCAATCAGCCCCAGCATTTT.

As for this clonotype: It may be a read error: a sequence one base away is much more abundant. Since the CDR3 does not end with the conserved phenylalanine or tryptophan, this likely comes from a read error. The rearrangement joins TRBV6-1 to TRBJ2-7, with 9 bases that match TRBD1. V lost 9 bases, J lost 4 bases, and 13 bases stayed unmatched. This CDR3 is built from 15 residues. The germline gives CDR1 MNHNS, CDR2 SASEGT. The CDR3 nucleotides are TGTGCCAGTTCTTACCCGGACAGGGGAAGGTACGAGCAGTACCTC. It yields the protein CASSYPDRGRYEQYL.

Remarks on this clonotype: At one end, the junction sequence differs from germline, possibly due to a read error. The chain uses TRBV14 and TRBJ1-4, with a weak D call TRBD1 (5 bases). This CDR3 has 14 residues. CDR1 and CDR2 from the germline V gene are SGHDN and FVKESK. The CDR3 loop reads CASSQSGPREKPFF. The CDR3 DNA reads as TGTGCCAGCAGCCAATCCGGACCCAGGGAAAAACCGTTTTTT.